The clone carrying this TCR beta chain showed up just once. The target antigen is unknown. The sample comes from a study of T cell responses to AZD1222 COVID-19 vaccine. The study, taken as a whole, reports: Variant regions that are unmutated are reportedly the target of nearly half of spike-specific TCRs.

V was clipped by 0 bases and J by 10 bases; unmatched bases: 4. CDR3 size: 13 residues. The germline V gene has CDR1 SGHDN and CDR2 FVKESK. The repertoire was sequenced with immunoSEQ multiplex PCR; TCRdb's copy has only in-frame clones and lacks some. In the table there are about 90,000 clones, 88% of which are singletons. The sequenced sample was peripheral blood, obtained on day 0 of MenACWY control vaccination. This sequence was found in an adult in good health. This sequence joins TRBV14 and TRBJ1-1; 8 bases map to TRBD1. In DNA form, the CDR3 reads TGTGCCAGCAGCCAAGACAGGGGGCGTCCAGCTTTCTTT. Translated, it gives CASSQDRGRPAFF.